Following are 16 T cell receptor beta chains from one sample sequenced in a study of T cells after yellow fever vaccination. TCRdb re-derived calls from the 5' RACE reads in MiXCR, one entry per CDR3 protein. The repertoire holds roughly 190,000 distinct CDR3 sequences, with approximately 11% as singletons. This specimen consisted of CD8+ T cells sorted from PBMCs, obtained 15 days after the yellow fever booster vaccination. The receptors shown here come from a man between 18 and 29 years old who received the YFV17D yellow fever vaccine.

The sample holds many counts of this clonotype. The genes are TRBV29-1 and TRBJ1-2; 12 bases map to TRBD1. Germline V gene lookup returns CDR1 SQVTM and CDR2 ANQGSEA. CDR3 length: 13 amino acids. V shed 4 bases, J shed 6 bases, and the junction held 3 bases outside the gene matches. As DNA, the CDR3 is TGCAGCGTTGCGGGACAGGGGGCTGATGGCTACACCTTC. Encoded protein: CSVAGQGADGYTF.

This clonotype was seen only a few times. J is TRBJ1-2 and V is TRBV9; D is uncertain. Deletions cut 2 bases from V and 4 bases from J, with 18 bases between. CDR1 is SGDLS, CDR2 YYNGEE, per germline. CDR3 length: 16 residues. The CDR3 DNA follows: TGTGCCAGCAGCGTCTACGCTTCACCCACCTCCTATGGCTACACCTTC. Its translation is CASSVYASPTSYGYTF.

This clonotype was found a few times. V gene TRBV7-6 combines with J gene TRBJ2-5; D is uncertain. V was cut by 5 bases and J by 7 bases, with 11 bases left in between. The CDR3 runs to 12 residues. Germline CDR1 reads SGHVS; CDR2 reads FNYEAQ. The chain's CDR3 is CASSQPPGTQYF. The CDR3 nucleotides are TGTGCCAGCAGCCAGCCTCCGGGGACCCAGTACTTC. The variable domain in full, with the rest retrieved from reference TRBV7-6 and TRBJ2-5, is GAGVSQSPRYKVTKRGQDVALRCDPISGHVSLYWYRQALGQGPEFLTYFNYEAQQDKSGLPNDRFSAERPEGSISTLTIQRTEQRDSAMYRCASSQPPGTQYFGPGTRLLVL.

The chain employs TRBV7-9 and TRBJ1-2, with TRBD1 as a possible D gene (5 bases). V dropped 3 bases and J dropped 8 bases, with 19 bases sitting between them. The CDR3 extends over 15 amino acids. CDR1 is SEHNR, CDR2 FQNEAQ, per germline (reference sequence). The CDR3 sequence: CASSLTGRGASGYTF. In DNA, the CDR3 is TGTGCCAGCAGCTTGACCGGTAGAGGGGCCAGCGGCTACACCTTC.

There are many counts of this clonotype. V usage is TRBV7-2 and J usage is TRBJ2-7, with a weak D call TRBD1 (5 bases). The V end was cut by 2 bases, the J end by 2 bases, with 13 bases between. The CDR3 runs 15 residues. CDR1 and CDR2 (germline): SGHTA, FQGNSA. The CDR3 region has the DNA TGTGCCAGCAGCTTATCCACACAGGTGCCCTACGAGCAGTACGTC. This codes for CASSLSTQVPYEQYV.

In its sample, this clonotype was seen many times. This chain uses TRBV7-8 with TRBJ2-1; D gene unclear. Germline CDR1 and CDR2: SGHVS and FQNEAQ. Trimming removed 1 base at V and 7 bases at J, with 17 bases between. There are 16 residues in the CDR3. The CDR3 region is CASSLVSNLRRNEQFF. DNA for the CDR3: TGTGCCAGCAGCTTAGTATCGAATCTCAGGCGGAATGAGCAGTTCTTC.

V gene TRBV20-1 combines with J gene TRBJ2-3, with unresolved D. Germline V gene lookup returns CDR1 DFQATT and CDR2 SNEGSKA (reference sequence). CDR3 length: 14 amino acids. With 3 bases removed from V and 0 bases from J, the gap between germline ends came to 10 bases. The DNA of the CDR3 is TGCAGTGCTAGCCATTCCCCTAGCACAGATACGCAGTATTTT. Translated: CSASHSPSTDTQYF.

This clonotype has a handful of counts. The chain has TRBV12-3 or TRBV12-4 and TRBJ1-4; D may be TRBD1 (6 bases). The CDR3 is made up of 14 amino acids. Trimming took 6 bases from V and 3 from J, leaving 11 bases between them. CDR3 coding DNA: TGTGCCAGCAGCCTCAGGGGACCTAATGAAAAACTGTTTTTT. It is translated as CASSLRGPNEKLFF.

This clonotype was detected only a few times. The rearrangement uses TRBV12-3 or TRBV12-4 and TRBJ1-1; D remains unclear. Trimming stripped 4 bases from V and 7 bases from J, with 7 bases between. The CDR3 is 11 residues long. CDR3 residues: CASSWGYEAFF. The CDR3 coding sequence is TGTGCCAGCAGTTGGGGATATGAAGCTTTCTTT.

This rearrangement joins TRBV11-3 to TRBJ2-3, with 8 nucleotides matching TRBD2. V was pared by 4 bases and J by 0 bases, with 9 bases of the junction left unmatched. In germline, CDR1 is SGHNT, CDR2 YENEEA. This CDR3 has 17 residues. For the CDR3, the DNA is TGTGCCAGCAGCTCAGGCCCCTTAGCGGGGAGCACAGATACGCAGTATTTT. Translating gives CASSSGPLAGSTDTQYF.

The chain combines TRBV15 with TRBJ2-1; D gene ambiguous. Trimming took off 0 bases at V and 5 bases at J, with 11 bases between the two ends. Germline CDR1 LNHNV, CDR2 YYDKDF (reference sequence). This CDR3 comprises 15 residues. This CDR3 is CATSRERFRNNEQFF. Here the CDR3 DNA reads TGTGCCACCAGCAGAGAAAGGTTCCGCAACAATGAGCAGTTCTTC.

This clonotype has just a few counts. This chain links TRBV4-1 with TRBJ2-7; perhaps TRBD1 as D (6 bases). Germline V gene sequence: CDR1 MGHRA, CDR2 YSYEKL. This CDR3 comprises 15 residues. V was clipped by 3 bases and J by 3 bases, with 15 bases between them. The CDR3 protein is CASSHISGTNYEQYF. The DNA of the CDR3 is TGCGCCAGCAGCCATATTTCCGGGACAAACTACGAGCAGTACTTC.

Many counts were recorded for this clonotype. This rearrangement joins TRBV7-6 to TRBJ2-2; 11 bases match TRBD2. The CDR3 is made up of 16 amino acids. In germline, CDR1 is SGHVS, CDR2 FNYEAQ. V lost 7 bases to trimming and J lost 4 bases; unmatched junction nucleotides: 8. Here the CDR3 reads CASTFSGGAGTGELFF. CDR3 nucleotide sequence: TGTGCCAGCACCTTTAGCGGGGGGGCCGGCACCGGGGAGCTGTTTTTT.

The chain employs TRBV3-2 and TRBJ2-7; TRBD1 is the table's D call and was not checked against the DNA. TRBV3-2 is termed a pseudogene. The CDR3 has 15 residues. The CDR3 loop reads CASTRRDRVSYEQYV. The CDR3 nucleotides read TGTGCCAGCACCCGCAGGGACAGGGTATCCTACGAGCAGTACGTC.

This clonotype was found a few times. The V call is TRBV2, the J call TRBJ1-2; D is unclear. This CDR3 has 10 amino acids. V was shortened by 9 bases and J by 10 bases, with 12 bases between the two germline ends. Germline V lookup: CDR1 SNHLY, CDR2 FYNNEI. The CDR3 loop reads CARWYPVYTF. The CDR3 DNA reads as TGTGCCAGGTGGTACCCAGTCTACACCTTC.

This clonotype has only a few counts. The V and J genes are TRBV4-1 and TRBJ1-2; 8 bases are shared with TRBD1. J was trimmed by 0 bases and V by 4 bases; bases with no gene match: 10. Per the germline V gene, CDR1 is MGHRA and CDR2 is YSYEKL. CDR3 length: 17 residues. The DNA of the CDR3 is TGCGCCAGCAGCCCCCGGACCGGGACAGGAGCTAACTATGGCTACACCTTC. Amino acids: CASSPRTGTGANYGYTF.